This T cell receptor beta chain was found in a study of PD-1 blockade in classical Hodgkin lymphoma. Overall study results and limits: Relapsed/refractory patients reportedly had lower baseline diversity than newly diagnosed patients. A significant rise in TCR diversity was seen by C4D1 for CD4+ cells but not for CD8+ cells.

Trimming removed 0 bases at V and 12 bases at J, with 21 bases between. This CDR3 is built from 15 residues. Germline values: CDR1 SGHTA, CDR2 FQGNSA. Method: immunoSEQ multiplex PCR; TCRdb's copy keeps in-frame clones and lacks some. This sample carries tens of thousands of clones, over 60% of them seen once, and the ten largest clones take roughly 16%. Concerning this clone: Its antigen is currently unknown.

Relapse after autologous stem cell transplantation occurred in every patient, and brentuximab vedotin exposure varied. This TCR came from a human donor with classical Hodgkin lymphoma. The material was peripheral blood mononuclear cells (PBMCs), obtained before the second cycle of nivolumab. The V call is TRBV7-2, the J call TRBJ2-7; maybe TRBD1 (6 bases). As DNA, the CDR3 is TGTGCCAGCAGCTTAGCGCTAGTAACAGGGATGGTTGGGTACTTC. Translating it yields CASSLALVTGMVGYF.